This entry lists 29 T cell receptor beta chains sequenced from one sample in a study of response to subunit inactivated influenza vaccine. TCRdb fed the RT-PCR reads into MiXCR, producing one record per CDR3 protein. The repertoire holds fewer than 250,000 distinct CDR3 sequences, with approximately 15% as singletons. The sample consisted of CD8+ T cells sorted from PBMCs, taken approximately 5 days after vaccination. These receptors all stem from a man aged 50-60 years who received an inactivated influenza vaccine.

This clonotype was detected only a few times. The chain combines TRBV2 with TRBJ1-6; unclear D gene. Germline V gene data show CDR1 as SNHLY and CDR2 as FYNNEI. The CDR3 length is 13 residues. Between the trimmed V and J ends, which lost 8 bases and 7 bases, there was a span of 12 bases. The CDR3 DNA is TGTGCCAGCTTAGACATACCGAATTCACCCCTCCACTTT. It translates to CASLDIPNSPLHF.

The rearrangement links TRBV5-1 to TRBJ2-7; TRBD1 might be the D (5 bases). CDR3 length: 14 amino acids. Looked up from germline, CDR1 is SGHRS and CDR2 is YFSETQ. Trimming removed 1 base from V and 0 bases from J, with 8 bases in between. In nucleotides, the CDR3 is TGCGCCAGCAGCTTGACCAGGGACTCCTACGAGCAGTACTTC. This encodes CASSLTRDSYEQYF.

This clonotype occurred a few times. The chain uses TRBV5-5 and TRBJ2-3; D call uncertain. Looked up from germline, CDR1 is SGHKS and CDR2 is YYEKEE (reference sequence). CDR3 length: 13 amino acids. Between the trimmed V and J ends, which lost 1 base and 2 bases, there was a span of 5 bases. The CDR3 DNA sequence: TGTGCCAGCAGCTTGTCTTCCACAGATACGCAGTATTTT. Translating gives CASSLSSTDTQYF.

The chain employs TRBV6-1 and TRBJ1-2; D uncertain. V dropped 2 bases and J dropped 4 bases, with 8 bases sitting between them. Germline-derived CDR1 and CDR2 are MNHNS and SASEGT. This CDR3 comprises 13 residues. CDR3 sequence (DNA): TGTGCCAGCAGTGAACCCCAGTTCTATGGCTACACCTTC. Protein: CASSEPQFYGYTF.

This sequence joins TRBV6-1 and TRBJ2-1, with D perhaps matching TRBD1 (6 bases). The V and J ends lost 6 bases and 0 bases respectively, with 15 bases between them. The germline V gene encodes CDR1 MNHNS and CDR2 SASEGT. CDR3 length: 16 amino acids. The CDR3 bases are TGTGCCAGCAGGAGACAGGCCCGACTCTCCTACAATGAGCAGTTCTTC. Residues: CASRRQARLSYNEQFF.

This clonotype was seen a few times. V usage is TRBV30 and J usage is TRBJ1-4; TRBD1 is a possible D gene (5 bases). Germline CDR1 is GTSNPN and CDR2 is SVGIG (reference sequence). This CDR3 region has 14 residues. Trimming cost V 4 bases and J 5 bases, with 14 bases left between them. The CDR3 region has the DNA TGTGCCTGGAACCCCGGCGGGGGGAATGAAAAACTGTTTTTT. This encodes CAWNPGGGNEKLFF.

This clonotype was observed a handful of times. The J gene is TRBJ2-7, the V gene TRBV10-2, with D perhaps TRBD1 (6 bases). The germline V gene encodes CDR1 WSHSY and CDR2 SAAADI. V lost 2 bases and J lost 0, with 14 bases in between. The CDR3 totals 16 residues. The DNA for the CDR3 is TGCGCCAGCAGTGAGGTCTGGACAGCATACTCCTACGAGCAGTACTTC. Translated: CASSEVWTAYSYEQYF.

This chain uses TRBV9 with TRBJ2-3; either TRBD1 or TRBD2 may fit D (5 bases each). V shed 2 bases and J shed 0 bases, with 13 bases lying between them. CDR1 is SGDLS and CDR2 is YYNGEE in the germline V gene. This CDR3 comprises 16 residues. CDR3 bases: TGTGCCAGCAGCGTCCATGGGACCGGAAGCACAGATACGCAGTATTTT. Amino acids: CASSVHGTGSTDTQYF.

A remark on this clonotype: A single base separates this from a much larger clone, so it may be a read error. The chain recombines TRBV5-6 with TRBJ2-7, with D possibly TRBD2 on 6 matching bases. The CDR3 covers 16 residues. CDR1 is SGHDT and CDR2 is YYEEEE in the germline V gene. Here the CDR3 DNA reads TGTGCCAGCACCCTCCAAACAACGGGGGTTGACTACGATCAGTACTTC. This codes for CASTLQTTGVDYDQYF.

This clonotype was observed at least ten times. The V call is TRBV11-2, the J call TRBJ2-3; D may be TRBD1 (5 bases). The V and J ends lost 1 base and 5 bases respectively, with 16 bases between them. This CDR3 has 16 amino acids. CDR1 and CDR2 from the germline V gene are SGHAT and FQNNGV. DNA of the CDR3: TGTGCCAGCAGCTTAGTTCTACAGGCACTCGGAGATACGCAGTATTTT. Encoded protein: CASSLVLQALGDTQYF.

This clonotype showed up just a few times. V usage is TRBV7-7 and J usage is TRBJ2-2; TRBD2 is a possible D gene (6 bases). The CDR3 covers 15 residues. Trimming removed 5 bases from V and 3 bases from J, with 13 bases in between. Germline CDR1 is SSHAT and CDR2 is FNYEAQ (reference sequence). In DNA form, the CDR3 reads TGTGCCAGCAGCGGTGCCCCGGGGGACACCGGGGAGCTGTTTTTT. This gives the protein CASSGAPGDTGELFF.

This clonotype came up many times. V is TRBV24-1 and J is TRBJ2-3, with D maybe TRBD1 (5 bases). Trimming stripped 4 bases from V and 2 bases from J, with 12 bases between. The germline gives CDR1 KGHDR, CDR2 SFDVKD. The CDR3 runs 15 residues. CDR3 sequence reads: CATSDEPGYTDTQYF. CDR3 nucleotide sequence: TGTGCCACCAGTGACGAACCAGGGTACACAGATACGCAGTATTTT.

There are many counts of this clonotype. The J gene is TRBJ2-5, the V gene TRBV7-2; 7 nucleotides align to TRBD2. Trimming cost V 5 bases and J 4 bases; bases outside gene matches: 16. The CDR3 contains 17 residues. The germline CDR1 and CDR2 sequences are SGHTA and FQGNSA. CDR3 DNA sequence: TGTGCCAGCAGCCCCGGTCAAGCGGGATTTGGGGGAGAGACCCAGTACTTC. This encodes CASSPGQAGFGGETQYF.

The V and J genes are TRBV5-1 and TRBJ1-1, with a possible D match to TRBD1 (5 bases). This CDR3 is 14 amino acids long. Germline assignment: CDR1 SGHRS and CDR2 YFSETQ. With 0 bases removed from V and 2 bases from J, the gap between germline ends came to 8 bases. CDR3 loop: CASSLGGTNTEAFF. As DNA, the CDR3 is TGCGCCAGCAGCTTGGGAGGGACTAACACTGAAGCTTTCTTT.

The V gene is TRBV6-5, the J gene TRBJ2-3; TRBD1 is a possible D gene (5 bases). Germline V gives CDR1 MNHEY, CDR2 SVGAGI. This CDR3 is built from 17 residues. V was pared by 0 bases and J by 2 bases, with 15 bases between. The CDR3 loop is CASSYSAPQGHTDTQYF. CDR3 DNA: TGTGCCAGCAGTTACTCGGCCCCCCAGGGCCACACAGATACGCAGTATTTT.

This clonotype was recorded a few times. The CDR3 DNA follows: TGTGCCAGCAGTCAAATCGGGAACACCTACAATGAGCAGTTCTTC. Translated: CASSQIGNTYNEQFF. The chain is built from TRBV6-1 and TRBJ2-1, with D possibly being TRBD2 (5 bases). With 5 bases removed from V and 2 bases from J, the gap between germline ends came to 13 bases. CDR3 length equals 15 residues. Germline-derived CDR1 and CDR2 are MNHNS and SASEGT.

J is TRBJ2-1 and V is TRBV12-3 or TRBV12-4; 8 bases map to TRBD2. The length of the CDR3 is 15 residues. V lost 3 bases and J lost 2; bases outside the gene matches: 3. CDR3: CASSFTSGPYNEQFF. CDR3 in DNA: TGTGCCAGCAGTTTCACTAGCGGACCCTACAATGAGCAGTTCTTC.

This clonotype was seen a single time. The J gene is TRBJ2-7, the V gene TRBV10-3; 7 nucleotides line up with TRBD1. V trimming: 3 bases; J trimming: 2 bases; junction bases outside the gene matches: 1. CDR1 and CDR2 (germline): ENHRY, SYGVKD. This CDR3 contains 13 residues. CDR3 DNA sequence: TGTGCCATCAGTGAAGGACAGGCCTACGAGCAGTACTTC. Translated, it gives CAISEGQAYEQYF.

The V gene is TRBV6-1, the J gene TRBJ2-7; perhaps TRBD2 as D (5 bases). This CDR3 has 14 amino acids. Trimming took off 8 bases at V and 1 base at J, with 15 bases between the two ends. Germline CDR1 MNHNS, CDR2 SASEGT. DNA of the CDR3: TGTGCCAGCTGGGGAGCGGAGGAGTCCTACGAGCAGTACTTC. Its protein product is CASWGAEESYEQYF.

In this sample, this clonotype turned up a few times. The chain links TRBV19 to TRBJ1-5, with D possibly TRBD1 on 6 matching bases. Trimming removed 9 bases from V and 5 bases from J, with 17 bases in between. The CDR3 is 14 residues long. Looked up from germline, CDR1 is LNHDA and CDR2 is SQIVND (reference sequence). CDR3 bases: TGTGCCAGCAGACCAGGACAGTTTGATCAGCCCCAGCATTTT. This sequence encodes CASRPGQFDQPQHF. Full variable domain (missing parts from reference TRBV19 and TRBJ1-5): DGGITQSPKYLFRKEGQNVTLSCEQNLNHDAMYWYRQDPGQGLRLIYYSQIVNDFQKGDIAEGYSVSREKKESFPLTVTSAQKNPTAFYLCASRPGQFDQPQHFGDGTRLSIL.

V usage is TRBV29-1 and J usage is TRBJ2-3; no definite D call. With 3 bases removed from V and 2 bases from J, the gap between germline ends came to 9 bases. Germline V lookup: CDR1 SQVTM, CDR2 ANQGSEA. The CDR3 has 13 residues. The DNA of the CDR3 is TGCAGCGTTGAGGCTGTTTCCACAGATACGCAGTATTTT. Amino acid sequence: CSVEAVSTDTQYF.

The chain carries TRBV7-8 and TRBJ2-2; no clear D gene. The CDR3 is 15 residues long. In germline, CDR1 is SGHVS, CDR2 FQNEAQ. Trimming shortened V by 1 base and J by 0 bases, and 6 bases separated the two germline ends. The CDR3 spells CASSLGQANTGELFF. The CDR3 DNA follows: TGTGCCAGCAGCTTAGGTCAAGCGAACACCGGGGAGCTGTTTTTT.

This clonotype was detected only a few times. This sequence joins TRBV7-8 and TRBJ2-5; 10 bases are shared with TRBD2. Unmatched junction bases numbered 7, after V lost 4 bases and J lost 5 bases. The CDR3 contains 15 residues. The germline V gene encodes CDR1 SGHVS and CDR2 FQNEAQ. CDR3 residues: CASSWGTSVWETQYF. As DNA, the CDR3 is TGTGCCAGCAGCTGGGGGACTAGCGTCTGGGAGACCCAGTACTTC.

The rearrangement joins TRBV5-1 to TRBJ2-7, with D perhaps matching TRBD1 (6 bases). Per germline, CDR1 SGHRS and CDR2 YFSETQ. Trimming cost V 0 bases and J 0 bases, with 7 bases left between them. This CDR3 is 14 amino acids long. CDR3 amino acids: CASSLGDNSYEQYF. The CDR3, as DNA: TGCGCCAGCAGCTTGGGGGACAACTCCTACGAGCAGTACTTC.

This chain uses TRBV4-3 with TRBJ2-3; D uncertain. CDR1 LGHNA and CDR2 YSLEER come from the germline V gene. Trimming left V 0 bases short and J 0 bases short, with 7 bases between. The length of the CDR3 is 15 residues. In DNA, the CDR3 is TGCGCCAGCAGCCAAGACACAGCTAGCACAGATACGCAGTATTTT. Its translation: CASSQDTASTDTQYF.

This clonotype came up a few times. V is TRBV6-2 or TRBV6-3 and J is TRBJ2-5, with D uncertain. Germline CDR1 and CDR2: MNHEY and SVGEGT. The length of the CDR3 is 11 residues. Trimming took 2 bases from V and 12 from J, leaving 10 bases between them. The CDR3 loop is CASSYGPDKYF. CDR3 DNA: TGTGCCAGCAGTTACGGACCCGATAAGTACTTC.

The genes are TRBV16 and TRBJ1-6; tentatively, D is TRBD1 (5 bases). The CDR3 length is 15 residues. Germline loops: CDR1 KGHSY, CDR2 FQNENV. V was shortened by 1 base and J by 2 bases, with 6 bases between the two germline ends. CDR3 sequence reads: CASSQWGPYNSPLHF. In nucleotides, the CDR3 is TGTGCCAGCAGCCAATGGGGACCCTATAATTCACCCCTCCACTTT.

The table lists this clonotype with a few counts. V is TRBV4-1 and J is TRBJ1-2, with D maybe TRBD1 (6 bases). CDR1 MGHRA and CDR2 YSYEKL come from the germline V gene. The V end was cut by 3 bases, the J end by 8 bases, with 16 bases between. This CDR3 is built from 14 residues. CDR3: CASSHPPGQTGYTF. As DNA, the CDR3 is TGCGCCAGCAGCCACCCACCGGGACAAACAGGCTACACCTTC.

This clonotype has a handful of counts. The chain joins TRBV24-1 to TRBJ2-5; the D gene is possibly TRBD2 (5 bases). The CDR3 is 13 residues long. Germline CDR1 reads KGHDR; CDR2 reads SFDVKD. Trimming left V 1 base short and J 6 bases short, with 8 bases between. CDR3 loop: CATSDFRGKTQYF. CDR3 coding DNA: TGTGCCACCAGTGATTTTCGGGGAAAGACCCAGTACTTC.